The next 5 T cell receptor beta chains were all read from a single sample in a study of blood T cell repertoires in COVID-19. Measured with immunoSEQ multiplex PCR; TCRdb has only the in-frame clones, and not every one. The sample has approximately 110,000 clones; less than 80% are singletons. Source material: peripheral blood. Receptor source: a man between 65 and 85 years old with active or convalescent COVID-19.

In DNA, the CDR3 is TGTGCCAGCAGTACTCCTGAGGTCGTCGGCAGCTACTTACAAGAGACCCAGTACTTC. Amino acids: CASSTPEVVGSYLQETQYF. The gene calls are TRBV28 and TRBJ2-5; unclear D gene. Germline assignment: CDR1 MDHEN and CDR2 SYDVKM. The V end was cut by 5 bases, the J end by 2 bases, with 27 bases between. The CDR3 contains 19 residues.

This clone was counted between two and nine times. The gene calls are TRBV6-5 and TRBJ2-2, with 8 bases lining up with TRBD1. The CDR3 has 13 amino acids. CDR1 and CDR2 from the germline V gene are MNHEY and SVGAGI. Germline trimming cut 6 bases from V and 5 bases from J; bases unmatched to any gene: 2. DNA of the CDR3: TGTGCCAGCAGGAGGACAGGGACCGGGGAGCTGTTTTTT. As protein: CASRRTGTGELFF.

The J gene is TRBJ1-2, the V gene TRBV15; D gene ambiguous. Germline CDR1 is LNHNV and CDR2 is YYDKDF (reference sequence). The CDR3 sequence is 12 residues long. The V and J ends lost 5 bases and 5 bases respectively, with 9 bases between them. CDR3 region: CATSDTGYGYTF. CDR3 nucleotides: TGTGCCACCAGCGATACGGGGTATGGCTACACCTTC.

This clone appeared once. V gene TRBV15 combines with J gene TRBJ2-7, with D perhaps TRBD1 (6 bases). This CDR3 region has 14 residues. Trimming removed 5 bases at V and 13 bases at J, with 24 bases between. Per the germline V gene, CDR1 is LNHNV and CDR2 is YYDKDF (reference sequence). CDR3 sequence: CATSEGAGAAVRYF. The CDR3 bases are TGTGCCACCAGCGAGGGAGCAGGGGCAGCCGTGCGTTACTTC.

This CDR3 is CASRPSMDTQYF. In DNA form, the CDR3 reads TGTGCCAGCAGACCTTCTATGGATACGCAGTATTTT. This rearrangement joins TRBV6-6 to TRBJ2-3; no clear D gene. CDR3 length equals 12 residues. V was cut by 6 bases and J by 6 bases, with 10 bases left in between. Germline V gene data show CDR1 as MNHNY and CDR2 as SVGAGI (reference sequence).